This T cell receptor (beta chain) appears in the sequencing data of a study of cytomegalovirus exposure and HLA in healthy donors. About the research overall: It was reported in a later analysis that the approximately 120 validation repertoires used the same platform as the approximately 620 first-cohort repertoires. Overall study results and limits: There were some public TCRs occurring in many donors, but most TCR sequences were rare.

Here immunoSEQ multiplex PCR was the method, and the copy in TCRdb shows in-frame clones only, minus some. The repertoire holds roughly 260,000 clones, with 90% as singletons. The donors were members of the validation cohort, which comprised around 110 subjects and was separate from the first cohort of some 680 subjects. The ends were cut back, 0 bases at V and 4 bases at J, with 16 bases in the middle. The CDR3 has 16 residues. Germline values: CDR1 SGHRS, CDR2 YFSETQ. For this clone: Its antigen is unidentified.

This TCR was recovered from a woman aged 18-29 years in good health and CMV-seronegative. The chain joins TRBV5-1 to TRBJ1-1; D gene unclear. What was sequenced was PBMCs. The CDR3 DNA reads TGCGCCAGCAGCTTGGAGGATGTGTTGTCTAGCACTGAAGCTTTCTTT. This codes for CASSLEDVLSSTEAFF.